Reported below is one TCR beta chain. The target antigen is unknown. These data belong to a study of cytomegalovirus exposure and HLA in healthy donors. General observations from the study: Accurate prediction of most subjects' HLA-A and HLA-B alleles from TCR beta sequences was reported. Previous analysis showed most TCR beta V segments were productive about 90% or about 30% of the time. Apparent HLA restriction characterized most CMV-associated TCR beta chains in a later analysis.

CDR1 and CDR2 (germline): SQVTM, ANQGSEA. The V end lost 6 bases, the J end lost 0 bases, and 11 bases lay between the germline ends. CDR3 size: 13 residues. Primers: 60 Vbeta forward and 13 Jbeta reverse. Under the authors' procedure: Unique TCR beta chains totaled some 88 million in a later count, with around 12 million of them shared. Clones were read by immunoSEQ multiplex PCR, and TCRdb kept only the in-frame ones, dropping some. V, J and clone size are those of that table, while D and trimming were read from the DNA. The table has 200,000 to 250,000 clones, approximately 90% seen once. The sample consisted of PBMCs. The clonotype comes from a young woman in good health and CMV-seronegative. The chain recombines TRBV29-1 with TRBJ1-2; a weak D match, TRBD1 (6 bases). The CDR3 sequence: CSVRTDSNYGYTF. The DNA of the CDR3 is TGCAGCGTCCGGACAGACTCTAACTATGGCTACACCTTC.